The 26 T cell receptor beta chains listed next were all sequenced from one sample in a study of T cell responses to AZD1222 COVID-19 vaccine. Repertoires were generated with immunoSEQ multiplex PCR, while TCRdb's copy carries only in-frame clones and drops some. In the table there are approximately 75,000 clones, roughly 84% of which are singletons. The specimen was peripheral blood, collected 28 days after the second AZD1222 dose. These TCRs come from an adult who received the AZD1222 COVID-19 vaccine.

This clone has a handful of counts. The rearrangement joins TRBV5-6 to TRBJ1-5; D uncertain. With 7 bases removed from V and 0 bases from J, the gap between germline ends came to 5 bases. CDR1 is SGHDT and CDR2 is YYEEEE in the germline V gene. CDR3 length: 12 amino acids. The CDR3 loop reads CASPVSNQPQHF. The CDR3 region has the DNA TGTGCCAGCCCGGTTAGCAATCAGCCCCAGCATTTT. The whole variable domain, filled in from reference TRBV5-6 and TRBJ1-5, reads DAGVTQSPTHLIKTRGQQVTLRCSPKSGHDTVSWYQQALGQGPQFIFQYYEEEERQRGNFPDRFSGHQFPNYSSELNVNALLLGDSALYLCASPVSNQPQHFGDGTRLSIL.

The chain is built from TRBV18 and TRBJ2-3, with unresolved D. V shed 3 bases and J shed 4 bases, with 14 bases lying between them. Per the germline V gene, CDR1 is KGHSH and CDR2 is LQKENI. The CDR3 is 15 amino acids. CDR3 nucleotides: TGTGCCAGCTCACCTAGCCGGGTTGAACCAGATACGCAGTATTTT. This gives the protein CASSPSRVEPDTQYF.

In regard to this clone: An end of the junction does not agree with germline; a read error may underlie this. The J gene is TRBJ2-5, the V gene TRBV7-7, with 7 bases matching TRBD2. The CDR3 sequence is 14 residues long. The germline V gene has CDR1 SSHAT and CDR2 FNYEAQ (reference sequence). The CDR3 spells CASSTRGVQETQYF. CDR3 DNA: TGTGCTAGCAGCACCCGGGGGGTACAAGAGACCCAGTACTTC.

The chain is built from TRBV3-1 (or the pseudogene TRBV3-2) and TRBJ1-4; weak D call: TRBD1 (6 bases). The CDR3 loop spans 16 amino acids. V lost 3 bases, J lost 10 bases, and 21 bases lay in between. In germline, CDR1 is LGHDT, CDR2 YNNKEL (reference sequence). For the CDR3, the DNA is TGTGCCAGCAGCCAGCCAGGGGCAGGGCCAATTCGAAAACTGTTTTTT. As protein: CASSQPGAGPIRKLFF.

In this sample, this clone turned up a few times. This chain links TRBV9 with TRBJ2-5; TRBD2 aligns across 9 bases. Trimming at V came to 0 bases and at J to 2 bases, leaving 2 bases not matched to a gene. From germline, CDR1 is SGDLS and CDR2 YYNGEE. This CDR3 has 15 residues. The DNA for the CDR3 is TGTGCCAGCAGCGTAGGCGGGGGGGATCAAGAGACCCAGTACTTC. Encoded protein: CASSVGGGDQETQYF.

The genes are TRBV7-2 and TRBJ2-2; D remains ambiguous. The germline gives CDR1 SGHTA, CDR2 FQGNSA. This CDR3 contains 15 residues. The V gene lost 0 bases and the J gene lost 5 bases, with 10 bases spanning the gap. For the CDR3, the DNA is TGTGCCAGCAGCTTAGCGTTCGTAGTTACCGGGGAGCTGTTTTTT. It encodes CASSLAFVVTGELFF.

The gene calls are TRBV7-8 and TRBJ1-4, with D perhaps TRBD1 (6 bases). The V end lost 2 bases, the J end lost 4 bases, and 11 bases lay between the germline ends. The CDR3 has 15 amino acids. Germline V gene data show CDR1 as SGHVS and CDR2 as FQNEAQ. This CDR3 is CASSLSWTDNEKLFF. In DNA form, the CDR3 reads TGTGCCAGCAGCTTAAGTTGGACAGATAATGAAAAACTGTTTTTT.

The chain links TRBV4-3 to TRBJ2-3; TRBD2 agrees at 8 bases. Trimming cost V 1 base and J 1 base; bases outside gene matches: 4. Looked up from germline, CDR1 is LGHNA and CDR2 is YSLEER. The CDR3 consists of 16 residues. CDR3 sequence reads: CASSQGKRGRTDTQYF. As DNA, the CDR3 is TGCGCCAGCAGCCAAGGGAAGCGGGGGCGCACAGATACGCAGTATTTT.

V and J are TRBV30 and TRBJ1-5; tentatively, D is TRBD1 (5 bases). This CDR3 is built from 14 residues. The germline V gene encodes CDR1 GTSNPN and CDR2 SVGIG (reference sequence). Trimming removed 0 bases at V and 5 bases at J, with 11 bases between. The CDR3 protein is CAWSVWGGDQPQHF. In nucleotides, the CDR3 is TGTGCCTGGAGTGTATGGGGGGGGGATCAGCCCCAGCATTTT.

The rearrangement joins TRBV9 to TRBJ1-4; 7 bases line up with TRBD1. Germline values: CDR1 SGDLS, CDR2 YYNGEE. The length of the CDR3 is 15 residues. V lost 5 bases, J lost 7 bases, and 11 bases stayed unmatched. This CDR3 reads CASRPDRYRGEKLFF. The CDR3, as DNA: TGTGCCAGCAGGCCGGACAGGTACCGGGGTGAAAAACTGTTTTTT. Drawing the rest from reference TRBV9 and TRBJ1-4, the complete variable domain is DSGVTQTPKHLITATGQRVTLRCSPRSGDLSVYWYQQSLDQGLQFLIQYYNGEERAKGNILERFSAQQFPDLHSELNLSSLELGDSALYFCASRPDRYRGEKLFFGSGTQLSVL.

The chain joins TRBV7-2 to TRBJ2-7; D remains ambiguous. CDR3 length: 14 residues. Germline V gene sequence: CDR1 SGHTA, CDR2 FQGNSA. V was shortened by 5 bases and J by 6 bases, with 17 bases between the two germline ends. The CDR3 DNA reads as TGTGCCAGCAGCCCTGGGCGTTCGTCTGGCGAGCAGTACTTC. This sequence encodes CASSPGRSSGEQYF.

Concerning this clone itself: The same CDR3 also results from other DNA sequences found in this sample. J is TRBJ2-7 and V is TRBV4-1, with D unresolved. Germline CDR1 MGHRA, CDR2 YSYEKL. V was clipped by 0 bases and J by 6 bases, with 9 bases between them. The CDR3 is 13 residues long. CDR3 in amino acids: CASSQESLSEQYF. CDR3 in DNA: TGCGCCAGCAGCCAAGAAAGTTTGTCCGAGCAGTACTTC.

The chain carries TRBV5-1 and TRBJ2-4; D is possibly TRBD2 (6 bases). The CDR3 runs to 15 residues. Germline V gene sequence: CDR1 SGHRS, CDR2 YFSETQ. V was shortened by 4 bases and J by 9 bases, with 20 bases between the two germline ends. This chain's CDR3 is CASSALITGGSIQYF. Written as DNA, the CDR3 is TGCGCCAGCAGCGCCCTGATCACCGGAGGGAGCATTCAGTACTTC.

The rearrangement uses TRBV21-1 and TRBJ2-2; the D call in the table, TRBD1, was not verified against the DNA. TRBV21-1 is marked as a pseudogene. There are 16 residues in the CDR3. The CDR3 DNA reads as TGTGCCAGCAGCAAAGAGAAAAGGGGGCATACCGGGGAGCTGTTTTTT. Translating it yields CASSKEKRGHTGELFF.

This chain links TRBV19 with TRBJ1-5, with a weak D call TRBD1 (6 bases). Germline assignment: CDR1 LNHDA and CDR2 SQIVND (reference sequence). The CDR3 length is 14 residues. With 8 bases removed from V and 6 bases from J, the gap between germline ends came to 17 bases. The CDR3 here is CASALLGGGQPQHF. The CDR3 DNA sequence: TGTGCCAGTGCCCTTCTCGGAGGGGGTCAGCCCCAGCATTTT. The full variable domain, rest sourced from reference TRBV19 and TRBJ1-5, is DGGITQSPKYLFRKEGQNVTLSCEQNLNHDAMYWYRQDPGQGLRLIYYSQIVNDFQKGDIAEGYSVSREKKESFPLTVTSAQKNPTAFYLCASALLGGGQPQHFGDGTRLSIL.

The genes are TRBV24-1 and TRBJ2-1; D is perhaps TRBD1 or TRBD2 (6 bases each). CDR1 is KGHDR, CDR2 SFDVKD, per germline. The CDR3 has 14 residues. The V and J ends lost 2 bases and 8 bases respectively, with 12 bases between them. In nucleotides, the CDR3 is TGTGCCACCAGTGATTGGGGGGCCTTGGATGAGCAGTTCTTC. Protein product: CATSDWGALDEQFF.

The chain couples TRBV5-1 to TRBJ1-1; unclear D gene. V dropped 6 bases and J dropped 3 bases, with 15 bases sitting between them. This CDR3 is 14 amino acids long. Germline V gene lookup returns CDR1 SGHRS and CDR2 YFSETQ. The CDR3 reads CASTPGISHTEAFF. The CDR3 region has the DNA TGCGCCAGCACCCCCGGGATATCTCACACTGAAGCTTTCTTT.

The V gene is TRBV5-6, the J gene TRBJ1-2; 7 bases align to TRBD1. Germline trimming cut 3 bases from V and 8 bases from J; bases unmatched to any gene: 16. This CDR3 is built from 16 residues. The germline gives CDR1 SGHDT, CDR2 YYEEEE. The CDR3 sequence is CASSSQGGQWSWGYTF. The CDR3 DNA follows: TGTGCCAGCAGCTCACAAGGGGGACAGTGGTCCTGGGGCTACACCTTC.

This clone was recorded once. The chain recombines TRBV7-9 with TRBJ2-1; D perhaps matches TRBD1 (6 bases). This CDR3 is 14 amino acids long. Per germline, CDR1 SEHNR and CDR2 FQNEAQ (reference sequence). Trimming removed 5 bases from V and 8 bases from J, with 16 bases in between. CDR3 protein: CASSARTAADEQFF. The CDR3 DNA reads TGTGCCAGCAGCGCCCGGACAGCCGCCGATGAGCAGTTCTTC. The entire variable domain, with the rest obtained from reference TRBV7-9 and TRBJ2-1, is as follows: DTGVSQNPRHKITKRGQNVTFRCDPISEHNRLYWYRQTLGQGPEFLTYFQNEAQLEKSRLLSDRFSAERPKGSFSTLEIQRTEQGDSAMYLCASSARTAADEQFFGPGTRLTVL.

CDR3 DNA: TGTGCCAGCAGCGTAGCGGGGGCAGGACCATACAATGAGCAGTTCTTC. Translation gives CASSVAGAGPYNEQFF. The chain combines TRBV9 with TRBJ2-1; D tentatively fits TRBD1 or TRBD2 (6 bases each). V dropped 0 bases and J dropped 4 bases, with 14 bases sitting between them. This CDR3 is built from 16 residues. CDR1 and CDR2 (germline): SGDLS, YYNGEE.

The V and J genes are TRBV5-1 and TRBJ2-1; tentatively, D is TRBD2 (5 bases). Deletions cut 4 bases from V and 8 bases from J, with 13 bases between. This CDR3 region has 13 residues. Per germline, CDR1 SGHRS and CDR2 YFSETQ. The CDR3 is CASSVGGYDEQFF. CDR3 DNA sequence: TGCGCCAGCAGCGTGGGCGGGTACGATGAGCAGTTCTTC.

As DNA, the CDR3 is TGTGCCAGCAGTCCTGTGGTTGGGGGCCATCCGTTCTTC. Translating gives CASSPVVGGHPFF. The rearrangement links TRBV27 to TRBJ2-1; the D gene is possibly TRBD1 (6 bases). The germline gives CDR1 MNHEY, CDR2 SMNVEV (reference sequence). The V gene lost 5 bases and the J gene lost 15 bases, with 20 bases spanning the gap. CDR3 length equals 13 residues.

The chain has TRBV27 and TRBJ2-7, with TRBD2 identical over 11 bases. V was pared by 6 bases and J by 1 base, with 2 bases of the junction left unmatched. The CDR3 contains 14 residues. Germline V gene lookup returns CDR1 MNHEY and CDR2 SMNVEV (reference sequence). CDR3 sequence: CASSGTSGSYEQYF. The DNA of the CDR3 is TGTGCCAGCAGCGGGACTAGCGGTTCCTACGAGCAGTACTTC.

This clone was recorded only once. V gene TRBV3-1 (or the pseudogene TRBV3-2) combines with J gene TRBJ1-6; 9 bases match TRBD1. The CDR3 contains 16 residues. Germline CDR1 reads LGHDT; CDR2 reads YNNKEL (reference sequence). Trimming took 1 base from V and 8 from J; bases not matched to a gene: 6. The CDR3 loop is CASSQAPGQGHSPLHF. DNA for the CDR3: TGTGCCAGCAGCCAAGCTCCGGGACAGGGCCATTCACCCCTCCACTTT.

The table lists this clone with a few counts. The V gene is TRBV30, the J gene TRBJ2-2, with 13 bases aligning to TRBD2. V dropped 2 bases and J dropped 8; count of bases not matched to a gene: 8. This CDR3 has 16 residues. Looked up from germline, CDR1 is GTSNPN and CDR2 is SVGIG (reference sequence). CDR3 sequence: CAWSTGTSGVGGELFF. CDR3 bases: TGTGCCTGGAGTACCGGGACTAGCGGGGTTGGTGGGGAGCTGTTTTTT.

The chain uses TRBV7-8 and TRBJ2-7; D may be TRBD1 (6 bases). From germline, CDR1 is SGHVS and CDR2 FQNEAQ. This CDR3 is 13 amino acids long. Between the trimmed V and J ends, which lost 4 bases and 2 bases, there was a span of 9 bases. The CDR3 DNA sequence: TGTGCCAGCAGCTCCGGACAGACCTACGAGCAGTACTTC. Residues: CASSSGQTYEQYF.